These T cell receptor beta chains were read from a single sample in a study of CD8 T cells in ankylosing spondylitis. TCRdb called the 5' RACE reads again in MiXCR, with one record for every CDR3 protein. This sample carries about 240,000 distinct CDR3 sequences, roughly 10% of them seen once, and the ten largest clones take under 7%. The material sequenced was blood, either unsorted or a sorted T cell fraction (not recorded which). The receptors stem from a male donor with ankylosing spondylitis or in good health (not recorded which). CDR3s include the opening cysteine and the closing phenylalanine or tryptophan. A D gene is named only where the DNA matches it firmly. Clone size is not always given. Where it is, it says once, few, many or a class for expanded clones.

d_call: TRBD2; j_call: TRBJ2-1; v_call: TRBV7-2; cdr3_length: 14; clone_size: -; cdr3_aa: CASRPSGAYNEQFF; cdr3_nt: TGTGCCAGCAGACCGAGCGGGGCTTACAATGAGCAGTTCTTC
d_call: -; j_call: TRBJ2-1; v_call: TRBV3-1; cdr3_length: 14; clone_size: many; cdr3_aa: CASSQDIRTNEQFF; cdr3_nt: TGTGCCAGCAGCCAAGATATCCGGACGAATGAGCAGTTCTTC
d_call: -; j_call: TRBJ2-7; v_call: TRBV12-3/TRBV12-4; cdr3_length: 13; clone_size: many; cdr3_aa: CASSFGSVPEQYF; cdr3_nt: TGTGCCAGCAGTTTCGGCTCCGTGCCCGAGCAGTACTTC
d_call: TRBD1; j_call: TRBJ2-7; v_call: TRBV5-1; cdr3_length: 14; clone_size: few; cdr3_aa: CASSLEGTGDEQYF; cdr3_nt: TGCGCCAGCAGCTTGGAGGGGACAGGGGACGAGCAGTACTTC
d_call: TRBD2; j_call: TRBJ2-6; v_call: TRBV24-1; cdr3_length: 20; clone_size: many; cdr3_aa: CATSESSGLAGVWGANVLTF; cdr3_nt: TGTGCCACCAGTGAATCAAGCGGACTAGCGGGAGTGTGGGGGGCCAACGTCCTGACTTTC
d_call: -; j_call: TRBJ1-2; v_call: TRBV11-2; cdr3_length: 15; clone_size: few; cdr3_aa: CASRGWVGANYGYTF; cdr3_nt: TGTGCCAGCAGGGGATGGGTAGGAGCCAACTATGGCTACACCTTC
d_call: TRBD1; j_call: TRBJ2-5; v_call: TRBV28; cdr3_length: 14; clone_size: many; cdr3_aa: CASSLLGGAETQYF; cdr3_nt: TGTGCCAGCAGTTTGTTAGGGGGCGCGGAGACCCAGTACTTC
d_call: TRBD2; j_call: TRBJ2-1; v_call: TRBV5-1; cdr3_length: 16; clone_size: many; cdr3_aa: CASSLGVAGGYNEQFF; cdr3_nt: TGCGCCAGCAGCTTGGGCGTAGCGGGAGGATACAATGAGCAGTTCTTC
d_call: TRBD1; j_call: TRBJ1-1; v_call: TRBV5-1; cdr3_length: 13; clone_size: many; cdr3_aa: CASRTGQGREAFF; cdr3_nt: TGCGCCAGCAGGACCGGACAGGGGCGTGAAGCTTTCTTT
d_call: -; j_call: TRBJ1-3; v_call: TRBV6-5; cdr3_length: 15; clone_size: few; cdr3_aa: CASSYSTVAGNTIYF; cdr3_nt: TGTGCCAGCAGTTACTCAACGGTCGCGGGAAACACCATATATTTT
d_call: -; j_call: TRBJ2-7; v_call: TRBV3-1; cdr3_length: 12; clone_size: -; cdr3_aa: CASSQVGGYWYF; cdr3_nt: TGTGCCAGCAGCCAAGTCGGGGGATACTGGTACTTC
d_call: -; j_call: TRBJ1-5; v_call: TRBV4-1; cdr3_length: 14; clone_size: -; cdr3_aa: CASSQRENNQPQHF; cdr3_nt: TGCGCCAGCAGCCAGAGGGAAAACAATCAGCCCCAGCATTTT
d_call: -; j_call: TRBJ1-1; v_call: TRBV24-1; cdr3_length: 13; clone_size: many; cdr3_aa: CATSAIGGAEAFF; cdr3_nt: TGTGCCACCAGTGCCATAGGGGGGGCTGAAGCTTTCTTT
d_call: -; j_call: TRBJ2-7; v_call: TRBV20-1; cdr3_length: 15; clone_size: many; cdr3_aa: CSAESRGPSSYEQYF; cdr3_nt: TGCAGTGCCGAGTCCAGGGGCCCTAGCTCCTACGAGCAGTACTTC
d_call: -; j_call: TRBJ2-5; v_call: TRBV20-1; cdr3_length: 12; clone_size: many; cdr3_aa: CSARTLQETQYF; cdr3_nt: TGCAGTGCTAGGACGCTACAAGAGACCCAGTACTTC
d_call: TRBD2; j_call: TRBJ2-3; v_call: TRBV29-1; cdr3_length: 14; clone_size: many; cdr3_aa: CSGGLAGTADTQYF; cdr3_nt: TGCAGCGGGGGACTAGCGGGAACGGCAGATACGCAGTATTTT
d_call: TRBD2; j_call: TRBJ2-3; v_call: TRBV6-2/TRBV6-3; cdr3_length: 16; clone_size: once; cdr3_aa: CASSYPGLAGTDTQYF; cdr3_nt: TGTGCCAGCAGTTACCCAGGACTAGCGGGCACAGATACGCAGTATTTT
d_call: -; j_call: TRBJ1-6; v_call: TRBV7-6; cdr3_length: 16; clone_size: few; cdr3_aa: CASSLSTPGGGSPLHF; cdr3_nt: TGTGCCAGCAGCTTATCCACGCCCGGTGGGGGTTCACCCCTCCACTTT
d_call: -; j_call: TRBJ2-3; v_call: TRBV5-1; cdr3_length: 15; clone_size: few; cdr3_aa: CASSFTGTSTDTQYF; cdr3_nt: TGCGCCAGCAGCTTTACAGGTACTAGCACAGATACGCAGTATTTT
d_call: -; j_call: TRBJ2-5; v_call: TRBV24-1; cdr3_length: 13; clone_size: many; cdr3_aa: CATSAASQETQYF; cdr3_nt: TGTGCCACCAGTGCAGCTAGCCAAGAGACCCAGTACTTC
d_call: -; j_call: TRBJ1-2; v_call: TRBV12-3/TRBV12-4; cdr3_length: 13; clone_size: -; cdr3_aa: CASRATVNYGYTF; cdr3_nt: TGTGCCAGCAGAGCGACCGTTAACTATGGCTACACCTTC
d_call: -; j_call: TRBJ2-3; v_call: TRBV5-1; cdr3_length: 16; clone_size: many; cdr3_aa: CASSLSSPTRTDTQYF; cdr3_nt: TGCGCCAGCAGCTTGAGTTCACCCACGAGGACAGATACGCAGTATTTT
d_call: -; j_call: TRBJ1-2; v_call: TRBV12-3/TRBV12-4; cdr3_length: 14; clone_size: many; cdr3_aa: CASSLVQNNYGYTF; cdr3_nt: TGTGCCAGCAGTTTAGTACAGAATAACTATGGCTACACCTTC
d_call: TRBD1; j_call: TRBJ1-1; v_call: TRBV29-1; cdr3_length: 14; clone_size: many; cdr3_aa: CSADLQGKSTEAFF; cdr3_nt: TGCAGCGCAGACCTACAGGGGAAGAGCACTGAAGCTTTCTTT
d_call: -; j_call: TRBJ2-5; v_call: TRBV20-1; cdr3_length: 11; clone_size: many; cdr3_aa: CSATVAETQYF; cdr3_nt: TGCAGCGCGACAGTTGCGGAGACCCAGTACTTC
d_call: TRBD1; j_call: TRBJ2-7; v_call: TRBV3-1; cdr3_length: 13; clone_size: few; cdr3_aa: CASSQVRGSEQYF; cdr3_nt: TGTGCCAGCAGCCAAGTCAGGGGGTCGGAGCAGTACTTC
d_call: TRBD2; j_call: TRBJ2-7; v_call: TRBV20-1; cdr3_length: 12; clone_size: many; cdr3_aa: CSAMGLGYEQYF; cdr3_nt: TGCAGTGCAATGGGACTAGGCTACGAGCAGTACTTC
d_call: -; j_call: TRBJ1-1; v_call: TRBV6-1; cdr3_length: 14; clone_size: -; cdr3_aa: CASSEARVHTEAFF; cdr3_nt: TGTGCCAGCAGTGAAGCAAGGGTTCACACTGAAGCTTTCTTT
d_call: -; j_call: TRBJ1-4; v_call: TRBV7-2; cdr3_length: 14; clone_size: many; cdr3_aa: CASSLVAQNEKLFF; cdr3_nt: TGTGCCAGCAGCTTAGTTGCACAGAATGAAAAACTGTTTTTT
d_call: -; j_call: TRBJ1-5; v_call: TRBV10-3; cdr3_length: 15; clone_size: -; cdr3_aa: CAISESERGAQPHHF; cdr3_nt: TGTGCCATCAGTGAGTCGGAAAGGGGGGCACAGCCCCACCATTTT
d_call: -; j_call: TRBJ2-7; v_call: TRBV12-3/TRBV12-4; cdr3_length: 16; clone_size: many; cdr3_aa: CASSLRRSQGYGEQYF; cdr3_nt: TGTGCCAGCAGTTTAAGGCGCTCCCAGGGATATGGCGAGCAGTACTTC
d_call: -; j_call: TRBJ2-5; v_call: TRBV29-1; cdr3_length: 13; clone_size: many; cdr3_aa: CSVVPRGWGTQYF; cdr3_nt: TGCAGCGTTGTCCCCCGGGGATGGGGGACCCAGTACTTC
d_call: -; j_call: TRBJ2-7; v_call: TRBV6-1; cdr3_length: 14; clone_size: -; cdr3_aa: CASRERQAPYEQYF; cdr3_nt: TGTGCCAGCAGAGAGCGGCAGGCCCCCTACGAGCAGTACTTC
d_call: -; j_call: TRBJ1-2; v_call: TRBV29-1; cdr3_length: 13; clone_size: -; cdr3_aa: CSVERSENYGYTF; cdr3_nt: TGCAGCGTTGAACGCTCCGAGAACTATGGCTACACCTTC
d_call: -; j_call: TRBJ1-1; v_call: TRBV10-3; cdr3_length: 15; clone_size: many; cdr3_aa: CAISELWGSGTEAFF; cdr3_nt: TGTGCCATCAGTGAGTTGTGGGGCTCAGGCACTGAAGCTTTCTTT
d_call: TRBD1; j_call: TRBJ2-7; v_call: TRBV19; cdr3_length: 15; clone_size: -; cdr3_aa: CASSGPGQGYFEQYF; cdr3_nt: TGTGCCAGTAGTGGCCCGGGACAGGGTTATTTCGAGCAGTACTTC
d_call: -; j_call: TRBJ2-3; v_call: TRBV12-3/TRBV12-4; cdr3_length: 13; clone_size: many; cdr3_aa: CASSPFSADTQYF; cdr3_nt: TGTGCCAGCAGCCCCTTCTCCGCGGATACGCAGTATTTT
d_call: -; j_call: TRBJ1-1; v_call: TRBV6-1; cdr3_length: 13; clone_size: many; cdr3_aa: CASSESLDTEAFF; cdr3_nt: TGTGCCAGCAGTGAATCTTTGGACACTGAAGCTTTCTTT
d_call: TRBD1; j_call: TRBJ2-1; v_call: TRBV5-1; cdr3_length: 18; clone_size: many; cdr3_aa: CASSSQGAVWSSYNEQFF; cdr3_nt: TGCGCCAGCAGCTCCCAGGGGGCTGTATGGAGCTCCTACAATGAGCAGTTCTTC
d_call: TRBD1; j_call: TRBJ1-5; v_call: TRBV9; cdr3_length: 15; clone_size: few; cdr3_aa: CASSPHRGSNQPQHF; cdr3_nt: TGTGCCAGCAGCCCACACAGGGGAAGCAATCAGCCCCAGCATTTT
d_call: TRBD2; j_call: TRBJ2-3; v_call: TRBV28; cdr3_length: 17; clone_size: few; cdr3_aa: CASPPIVGLAGGDTQYF; cdr3_nt: TGTGCCAGCCCTCCTATAGTAGGACTAGCGGGTGGAGATACGCAGTATTTT
d_call: TRBD1; j_call: TRBJ2-6; v_call: TRBV6-1; cdr3_length: 18; clone_size: few; cdr3_aa: CASSLRQGVWSGANVLTF; cdr3_nt: TGTGCCAGCAGTCTGCGACAGGGGGTCTGGTCTGGGGCCAACGTCCTGACTTTC
d_call: -; j_call: TRBJ2-5; v_call: TRBV7-9; cdr3_length: 15; clone_size: -; cdr3_aa: CASSLSGWGQETQYF; cdr3_nt: TGTGCCAGCAGCTTAAGCGGTTGGGGCCAAGAGACCCAGTACTTC
d_call: -; j_call: TRBJ2-5; v_call: TRBV5-1; cdr3_length: 14; clone_size: -; cdr3_aa: CASSLTGSKETQYF; cdr3_nt: TGCGCCAGCAGCTTGACAGGGTCCAAAGAGACCCAGTACTTC
d_call: TRBD1; j_call: TRBJ1-1; v_call: TRBV5-6; cdr3_length: 15; clone_size: -; cdr3_aa: CASSLSRRGLSEAFF; cdr3_nt: TGTGCCAGCAGCTTGTCTCGCAGGGGGCTATCTGAAGCTTTCTTT
d_call: TRBD1; j_call: TRBJ2-1; v_call: TRBV20-1; cdr3_length: 14; clone_size: many; cdr3_aa: CSARDGDSYNEQFF; cdr3_nt: TGCAGTGCTAGAGATGGGGACAGCTACAATGAGCAGTTCTTC